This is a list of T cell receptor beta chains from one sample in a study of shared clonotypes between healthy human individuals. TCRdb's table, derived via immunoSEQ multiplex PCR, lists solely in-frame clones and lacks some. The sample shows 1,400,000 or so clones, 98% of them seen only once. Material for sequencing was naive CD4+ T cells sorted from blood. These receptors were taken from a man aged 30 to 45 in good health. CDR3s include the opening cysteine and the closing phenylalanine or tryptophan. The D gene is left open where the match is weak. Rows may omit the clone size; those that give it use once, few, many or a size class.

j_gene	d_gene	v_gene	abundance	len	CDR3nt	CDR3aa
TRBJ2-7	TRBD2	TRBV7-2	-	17	TGTGCCAGCAGTATCCAGTGGGGGACTAGCGGGAGGGGCGAGCAGTACTTC	CASSIQWGTSGRGEQYF
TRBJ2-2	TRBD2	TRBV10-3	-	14	TGTGCCATCAGAGGGCGGGAGGGCACCGGGGAGCTGTTTTTT	CAIRGREGTGELFF
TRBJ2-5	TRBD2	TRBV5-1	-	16	TGCGCCAGCAGCTTGGAATTGGCGGGAGAAGGTGAGACCCAGTACTTC	CASSLELAGEGETQYF
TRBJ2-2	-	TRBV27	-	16	TGTGCCAGCAGTTTCTCCCCTACAGGGAACACCGGGGAGCTGTTTTTT	CASSFSPTGNTGELFF
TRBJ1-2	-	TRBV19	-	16	TGTGCCAGTAGTATATGGGGGGTCACACCTAACTATGGCTACACCTTC	CASSIWGVTPNYGYTF
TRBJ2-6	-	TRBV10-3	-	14	TGTGCCATCAGGGGGGTCACTGGGGCCAACGTCCTGACTTTC	CAIRGVTGANVLTF
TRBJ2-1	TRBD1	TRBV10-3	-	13	TGTGCCATCAGTGGGGCAGGGGGCACAGGGCAGTTCTTC	CAISGAGGTGQFF
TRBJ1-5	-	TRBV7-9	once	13	TGTGCCAGCAGCTTTACCGAGGGTCAGCCCCAGCATTTT	CASSFTEGQPQHF
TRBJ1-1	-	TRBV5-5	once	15	TGTGCCAGCAGCTTGGTGGTCAGCCCTAACACTGAAGCTTTCTTT	CASSLVVSPNTEAFF
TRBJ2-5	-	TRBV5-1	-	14	TGCGCCAGCAGCTTGGAAGGGTTGGGAGAGACCCAGTACTTC	CASSLEGLGETQYF
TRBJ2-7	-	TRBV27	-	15	TGTGCCAGCAGTCGTAAGGGTTTAGGAACCTACGAGCAGTACTTC	CASSRKGLGTYEQYF
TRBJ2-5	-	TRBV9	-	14	TGTGCCAGCAGCGTAGGGTACGCCAGGGAGACCCAGTACTTC	CASSVGYARETQYF
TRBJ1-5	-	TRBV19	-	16	TGTGCCAGTAGCCAGTTTTCGGCCAGTCCGAATCAGCCCCAGCATTTT	CASSQFSASPNQPQHF
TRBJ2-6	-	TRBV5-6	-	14	TGTGCCAGCAGCTTGGACCCTCAGGTGGCGGGGAGGACTTTC	CASSLDPQVAGRTF
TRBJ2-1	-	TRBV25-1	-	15	TGTGCCAACAGTGAATACGGCGGGATGGTCAATGAGCAGTTCTTC	CANSEYGGMVNEQFF
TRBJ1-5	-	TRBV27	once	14	TGTGCCAGCAGTTTTCGGCCGGGCAATCAGCCCCAGCATTTT	CASSFRPGNQPQHF
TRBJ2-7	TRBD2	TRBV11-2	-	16	TGTGCCAGCAGCTTAAGACTAGCGGGACCCTCCTACGAGCAGTACTTC	CASSLRLAGPSYEQYF
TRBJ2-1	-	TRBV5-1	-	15	TGCGCCAGCAGCTTGTACGGGAGTAGTTACAATGAGCAGTTCTTC	CASSLYGSSYNEQFF
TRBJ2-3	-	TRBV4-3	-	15	TGCGCCAGCAGCCAAGACCATTTGGCAGGAGATACGCAGTATTTT	CASSQDHLAGDTQYF
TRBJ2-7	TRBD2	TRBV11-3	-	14	TGTGCCAGCAGCAAGACTAGCGGGAGGCAGGAGCAGTACTTC	CASSKTSGRQEQYF
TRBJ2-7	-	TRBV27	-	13	TGTGCCAGCAGTAGGTTTCAAGCCTACGAGCAGTACTTC	CASSRFQAYEQYF
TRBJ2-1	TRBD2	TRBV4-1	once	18	TGCGCCAGCAGCCAACCACCGACCGGGAGGGTCCAATACAATGAGCAGTTCTTC	CASSQPPTGRVQYNEQFF
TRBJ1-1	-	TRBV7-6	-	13	TGTGCCAGCAAAAGGGAAATGAACACTGAAGCTTTCTTT	CASKREMNTEAFF
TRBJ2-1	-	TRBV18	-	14	TGTGCCAGCTCACCCCGCAGCTCCTACAATGAGCAGTTCTTC	CASSPRSSYNEQFF
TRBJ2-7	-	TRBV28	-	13	TGTGCCAGCAGTTACAGGGATGCCTACGAGCAGTACTTC	CASSYRDAYEQYF
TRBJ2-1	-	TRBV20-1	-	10	TGCAGTGCTAGCGTCAATGAGCAGTTCTTC	CSASVNEQFF
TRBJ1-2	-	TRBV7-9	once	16	TGTGCCAGCAGCACCACGGCCAAGGGTGCCCACTATGGCTACACCTTC	CASSTTAKGAHYGYTF
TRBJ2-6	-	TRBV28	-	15	TGTGCCAGCAGTCCCGGGGGCTCTGGGGCCAACGTCCTGACTTTC	CASSPGGSGANVLTF
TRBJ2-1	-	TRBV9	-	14	TGTGCCAGCAGCGTAGGGGCTACGACTAATGAGCAGTTCTTC	CASSVGATTNEQFF
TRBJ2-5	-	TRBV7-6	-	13	TGTGCCAGCAGCTACAGGGTTGGGGAGACCCAGTACTTC	CASSYRVGETQYF
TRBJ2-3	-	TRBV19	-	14	TGTGCCAGTGGGGCCGGAGATAGCACAGATACGCAGTATTTT	CASGAGDSTDTQYF
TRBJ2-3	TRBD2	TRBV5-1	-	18	TGCGCCAGCAGCTTGGCTGGACTAGCGGGGAGGAGCACAGATACGCAGTATTTT	CASSLAGLAGRSTDTQYF
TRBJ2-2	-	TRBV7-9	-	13	TGTGCTACACCGGGACGAAGTACCCGGGAGCTGTTTTTT	CATPGRSTRELFF
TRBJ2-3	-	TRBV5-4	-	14	TGTGCCAGCAGCCGAACAATTGCCACAGATACGCAGTATTTT	CASSRTIATDTQYF
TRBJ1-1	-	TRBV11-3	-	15	TGTGCCAGCAGCCCCGGTGGCAGATTGAACACTGAAGCTTTCTTT	CASSPGGRLNTEAFF
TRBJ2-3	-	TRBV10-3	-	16	TGTGCCACCAAACACCGAGAGAACCTTGGCGGGGATACGCAGTATTTT	CATKHRENLGGDTQYF
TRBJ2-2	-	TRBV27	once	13	TGTGCCAGCAAAGTCGGGGGCACCGGGGAGCTGTTTTTT	CASKVGGTGELFF
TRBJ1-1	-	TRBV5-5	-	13	TGTGCCAGCAGCTTGGTCACTAACACTGAAGCTTTCTTT	CASSLVTNTEAFF
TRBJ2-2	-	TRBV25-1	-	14	TGTGCCAGCAGTGATTACCCGAACACCGGGGAGCTGTTTTTT	CASSDYPNTGELFF
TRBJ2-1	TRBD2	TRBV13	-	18	TGTGCCAGCAGCTTAGGAGGGCTAGCGGTCTCAATAGACAATGAGCAGTTCTTC	CASSLGGLAVSIDNEQFF
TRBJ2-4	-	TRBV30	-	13	TGTGCCTGGAGTGTTAGTAGAGGAAACATTCAGTACTTC	CAWSVSRGNIQYF
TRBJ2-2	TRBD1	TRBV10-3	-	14	TGTGCCATCACTCCGGGACAGGGTACCGGGGAGCTGTTTTTT	CAITPGQGTGELFF
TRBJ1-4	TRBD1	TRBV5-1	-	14	TGCGCCAGCAGCTCGCCGGGACAGGGGGAAAAACTGTTTTTT	CASSSPGQGEKLFF
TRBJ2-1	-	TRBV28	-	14	TGTGCCAGCAGTTTAAATCCAGGGAGCAATGAGCAGTTCTTC	CASSLNPGSNEQFF
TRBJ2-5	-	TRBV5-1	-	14	TGCGCCAGCAGCACCGGACAGTTACAAGAGACCCAGTACTTC	CASSTGQLQETQYF
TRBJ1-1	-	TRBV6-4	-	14	TGTGCCAGCAGCAGCACGGGAAGGAACACTGAAGCTTTCTTT	CASSSTGRNTEAFF
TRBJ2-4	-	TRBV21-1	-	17	TGTGCCAGCAGCGGGCGGAGAAGGCGGCCCTACCCGACCATTCAGTACTTC	CASSGRRRRPYPTIQYF
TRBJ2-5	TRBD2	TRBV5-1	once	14	TGCGCCACCTCGACTAGCGGGAGCGTTGAGACCCAGTACTTC	CATSTSGSVETQYF
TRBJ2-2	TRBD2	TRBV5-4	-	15	TGTGCCAGCAGCTTCGGGGGGATGAACACCGGGGAGCTGTTTTTT	CASSFGGMNTGELFF
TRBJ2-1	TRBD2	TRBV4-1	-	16	TGCGCCAGCAGCCAAGATCATCGGGAGGGCTACAATGAGCAGTTCTTC	CASSQDHREGYNEQFF
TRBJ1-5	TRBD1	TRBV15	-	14	TGTGCCACCAGCAGAGACACAGGGGTTCAGCCCCAGCATTTT	CATSRDTGVQPQHF